A single sample gave rise to the 20 T cell receptor beta chains below, sequenced in a study of T cell changes during pregnancy in multiple sclerosis (dated by TCRdb to 2018 to 2020). Library preparation was by the immunoSEQ multiplex PCR assay. TCRdb took over this immuneACCESS table, retaining in-frame rearrangements with V and J assigned. Such tables are incomplete; in checked studies, under half of the missing clones stem from an unresolved V gene, and the remainder is unexplained. The sample table shows 45,000 to 50,000 clones, and roughly 94% are seen once. Of the sample, roughly 5.4% falls within the top ten clones. The input for sequencing was CD8+ T cells from peripheral blood mononuclear cells, taken before pregnancy. The receptors were sampled from a female donor with multiple sclerosis, enrolled in a pregnancy study.

The count of this clone is one. V is TRBV7-8 and J is TRBJ1-4, with D perhaps TRBD1 (5 bases). CDR3 length: 16 amino acids. Germline CDR1 is SGHVS and CDR2 is FQNEAQ. The V end was cut by 6 bases, the J end by 0 bases, with 14 bases between. Written as DNA, the CDR3 is TGTGCCAGCAGTGGAAGGACAAAACCAACTAATGAAAAACTGTTTTTT. This gives the protein CASSGRTKPTNEKLFF.

The chain carries TRBV19 and TRBJ2-1; 7 nucleotides agree with TRBD2. V lost 4 bases and J lost 7; bases outside the gene matches: 4. CDR1 LNHDA and CDR2 SQIVND come from the germline V gene (reference sequence). CDR3 length equals 13 residues. Written as DNA, the CDR3 is TGTGCCAGTAGTAGCGGGAGTCTGAATGAGCAGTTCTTC. Amino acid sequence: CASSSGSLNEQFF.

The V call is TRBV11-2, the J call TRBJ2-7, with 8 positions matching TRBD1. V lost 0 bases, J lost 3 bases, and 7 bases stayed unmatched. In germline, CDR1 is SGHAT, CDR2 FQNNGV. The CDR3 is 16 amino acids. Written as DNA, the CDR3 is TGTGCCAGCAGCTTAGAGGGACAGGAAGAAGGCTACGAGCAGTACTTC. It specifies CASSLEGQEEGYEQYF.

The V gene is TRBV7-9, the J gene TRBJ2-3, with a possible D match to TRBD2 (6 bases). Trimming pared 2 bases from V and 4 bases from J, leaving 13 bases between. Per the germline V gene, CDR1 is SEHNR and CDR2 is FQNEAQ (reference sequence). The CDR3 sequence is 15 residues long. The CDR3 loop reads CASSLSGGGPDTQYF. In DNA form, the CDR3 reads TGTGCCAGCAGCTTATCCGGGGGAGGCCCAGATACGCAGTATTTT.

The chain has TRBV4-1 and TRBJ1-4; no clear D gene. The CDR3 loop spans 15 amino acids. The V gene lost 1 base and the J gene lost 7 bases, with 13 bases spanning the gap. The germline V gene has CDR1 MGHRA and CDR2 YSYEKL. The CDR3 spells CASSQVSGFAEKLFF. In nucleotides, the CDR3 is TGCGCCAGCAGCCAAGTAAGCGGTTTCGCTGAAAAACTGTTTTTT.

The chain links TRBV27 to TRBJ1-1, with TRBD1 matching 9 bases. Germline CDR1 and CDR2: MNHEY and SMNVEV (reference sequence). This CDR3 has 13 amino acids. The V segment lost 4 bases and the J segment 12 bases; nucleotides outside the gene matches: 9. The CDR3 nucleotides are TGTGCCAGCAGTTGGGGACAGGGCAGGTTTACTTTCTTT. Translation: CASSWGQGRFTFF.

The V gene is TRBV28, the J gene TRBJ2-6; no firm D call. V gave up 1 base and J gave up 2 bases, with 6 bases separating them. This CDR3 has 15 residues. Per the germline V gene, CDR1 is MDHEN and CDR2 is SYDVKM. Here the CDR3 DNA reads TGTGCCAGCAGTTTATTCCCAGCTGGGGCCAACGTCCTGACTTTC. The encoded protein is CASSLFPAGANVLTF.

The chain combines TRBV6-1 with TRBJ1-2; D is unresolved. This CDR3 is built from 14 residues. Between the trimmed V and J ends, which lost 4 bases and 3 bases, there was a span of 12 bases. Germline-derived CDR1 and CDR2 are MNHNS and SASEGT. Here the CDR3 reads CASSGRALDYGYTF. CDR3 sequence (DNA): TGTGCCAGCAGTGGGCGGGCGCTTGACTATGGCTACACCTTC.

This rearrangement joins TRBV6-1 to TRBJ1-2; a weak D match, TRBD1 (5 bases). This CDR3 has 13 residues. Germline V gene sequence: CDR1 MNHNS, CDR2 SASEGT. V was trimmed by 2 bases and J by 6 bases, leaving 10 bases between them. The CDR3 DNA reads TGTGCCAGCAGTGAATGGGGGGGAGATGGCTACACCTTC. Its translation is CASSEWGGDGYTF.

Turning to this clone: It is unclear where the CDR3 begins or ends on the DNA, so no DNA is shown, and the CDR3 is as TCRdb lists it. J is TRBJ2-1 and V is TRBV19; the table calls TRBD1, which could not be checked here. Germline-derived CDR1 and CDR2 are LNHDA and SQIVND (reference sequence). The CDR3 comprises 15 residues, both ends counted. The CDR3 loop reads CATTFGPGAYNEQFF.

This clone has just one count. The V call is TRBV2, the J call TRBJ2-7; D might be TRBD2 (6 bases). V lost 8 bases, J lost 1 base, and 21 bases lay in between. Germline V lookup: CDR1 SNHLY, CDR2 FYNNEI. The CDR3 has 16 residues. CDR3 region: CASPPFSSAVSYEQYF. The DNA of the CDR3 is TGTGCCAGCCCACCTTTTTCTAGCGCGGTTTCCTACGAGCAGTACTTC. The full variable domain, completed using reference TRBV2 and TRBJ2-7, is EPEVTQTPSHQVTQMGQEVILRCVPISNHLYFYWYRQILGQKVEFLVSFYNNEISEKSEIFDDQFSVERPDGSNFTLKIRSTKLEDSAMYFCASPPFSSAVSYEQYFGPGTRLTVT.

The chain's CDR3 is CASSIEGSGSYEQYF. DNA for the CDR3: TGTGCCAGTAGTATAGAGGGGAGTGGAAGCTACGAGCAGTACTTC. This chain connects TRBV19 to TRBJ2-7; maybe TRBD2 (5 bases). The germline V gene has CDR1 LNHDA and CDR2 SQIVND (reference sequence). This CDR3 contains 15 residues. V gave up 0 bases and J gave up 3 bases, with 12 bases separating them.

The chain carries TRBV19 and TRBJ1-1; TRBD1 aligns across 11 bases. Trimming at V came to 10 bases and at J to 6 bases, leaving 7 bases not matched to a gene. The CDR3 has 13 residues. Looked up from germline, CDR1 is LNHDA and CDR2 is SQIVND (reference sequence). CDR3 protein: CATGQGAWAEAFF. The CDR3 DNA is TGTGCCACCGGACAGGGGGCTTGGGCTGAAGCTTTCTTT.

The V and J genes are TRBV23-1 and TRBJ1-5; TRBD1 aligns across 7 bases. TRBV23-1 is an open reading frame whose function is uncertain. The CDR3 runs to 17 residues. The J segment lost 4 bases and the V segment lost 4 bases, leaving 13 bases of the junction unmatched. DNA for the CDR3: TGCGCCAGCAGTCGGGGGGACAGCGCCACCCCAAATCAGCCCCAGCATTTT. Residues: CASSRGDSATPNQPQHF.

The chain links TRBV5-1 to TRBJ2-7; 8 bases are a match to TRBD2. The CDR3 runs to 18 residues. Germline V gene sequence: CDR1 SGHRS, CDR2 YFSETQ. Trimming cost V 0 bases and J 2 bases; bases outside gene matches: 13. The CDR3 DNA is TGCGCCAGCAGCTTGGGGCCCTCAGGAGCGGGAGTCCCCTACGAGCAGTACTTC. This encodes CASSLGPSGAGVPYEQYF.

The V call is TRBV11-2, the J call TRBJ2-7; no definite D call. The V end was cut by 2 bases, the J end by 4 bases, with 12 bases between. The length of the CDR3 is 14 residues. Germline V gene sequence: CDR1 SGHAT, CDR2 FQNNGV. CDR3 bases: TGTGCCAGCAGCTTAAGGCACACAGAGTACGAGCAGTACTTC. This sequence encodes CASSLRHTEYEQYF.

The chain uses TRBV5-4 and TRBJ1-1; 9 nucleotides match TRBD1. The length of the CDR3 is 14 residues. Germline values: CDR1 SGHNT, CDR2 YYREEE (reference sequence). After removal of 2 bases from V and 3 bases from J, the junction contained 2 bases not matched to a gene. The CDR3 sequence is CASSLQGAYTEAFF. The CDR3 DNA is TGTGCCAGCAGCTTACAGGGGGCGTACACTGAAGCTTTCTTT.

V usage is TRBV27 and J usage is TRBJ2-5; TRBD2 might be the D (5 bases). V was clipped by 6 bases and J by 4 bases, with 12 bases between them. In germline, CDR1 is MNHEY, CDR2 SMNVEV (reference sequence). The CDR3 runs to 13 residues. CDR3 sequence reads: CASRRTWVETQYF. In DNA, the CDR3 is TGTGCCAGCAGGAGGACTTGGGTAGAGACCCAGTACTTC.

The sample holds one count of this clone. This chain uses TRBV7-9 with TRBJ2-2; 9 bases fit TRBD1. Germline V CDR1 and CDR2: SEHNR, FQNEAQ (reference sequence). V lost 3 bases to trimming and J lost 3 bases; unmatched junction nucleotides: 5. This CDR3 is 16 amino acids long. CDR3 amino acids: CASSFRDRAYTGELFF. CDR3 coding DNA: TGTGCCAGCAGCTTCCGGGACAGGGCCTACACCGGGGAGCTGTTTTTT.

The chain joins TRBV25-1 to TRBJ2-2; no firm D call. The CDR3 has 13 residues. CDR1 and CDR2 (germline): MGHDK, SYGVNS. Deletions cut 1 base from V and 6 bases from J, with 6 bases between. The CDR3 spells CASSELRAGELFF. The CDR3 coding sequence is TGTGCCAGCAGTGAATTACGGGCCGGGGAGCTGTTTTTT.